In its sample, the clone carrying this T cell receptor (beta chain) was seen a few times. Individuals drawn from 20 to 25 US areas were about 18 to 90 years old. Assignment of participants to cohorts was predicated upon participant-reported clinical history. Cohort 3 donors were reported recovered after two negative PCRs, clearance, or symptom resolution. Using immunoSEQ multiplex PCR, the repertoire was profiled, and TCRdb retains in-frame clones only, with some absent. The table includes almost 250,000 clones, around 87% detected once. The record originates from a study of blood T cell repertoires in COVID-19. Study as a whole: Specimens from acute and convalescent COVID-19 originated in the United States, Italy and Spain.

The germline V and J ends were trimmed by 3 bases and 4 bases, with 12 bases remaining between them. CDR3 length: 14 amino acids. Germline values: CDR1 LNHDA, CDR2 SQIVND (reference sequence). Sequenced input: PBMCs or T cells enriched from blood (not recorded which). This receptor was identified in a woman aged 50 to 60 who had recovered from COVID-19. This chain uses TRBV19 with TRBJ1-2, with D unresolved. The CDR3 sequence is CASSIRGTSYGYTF. The CDR3 DNA follows: TGTGCCAGTAGTATTCGAGGAACCAGCTATGGCTACACCTTC.